This passage covers 23 T cell receptor beta chains from one sample sequenced in a study of human T cells and chemical hapten exposure. The sample's time point: patch test 2, 6 weeks after DPC sensitization. The treatment is: therapeutic diphenylcyclopropenone sensitization with weekly scalp DPC. TCRdb itself ran the RACE reads through MiXCR, one entry per CDR3 protein. The sample carries about 400,000 distinct CDR3 sequences, just under 6.5% recorded once. This sample comprised whole blood, obtained in connection with sensitization to the hapten diphenylcyclopropenone (DPC). These receptors were obtained from a woman aged 18 to 35 with alopecia areata. Some clones in this sample may be carry-over from other donors' samples.

This clonotype has a count of ten or more. The rearrangement links TRBV7-6 to TRBJ1-4; D gene ambiguous. Trimming removed 5 bases from V and 0 bases from J, with 7 bases in between. Germline V CDR1 and CDR2: SGHVS, FNYEAQ. The CDR3 sequence is 14 residues long. CDR3 nucleotides: TGTGCCAGCAGCCCCGGCTCAACTAATGAAAAACTGTTTTTT. As protein: CASSPGSTNEKLFF.

The chain recombines TRBV27 with TRBJ2-3; 9 bases map to TRBD1. CDR1 MNHEY and CDR2 SMNVEV come from the germline V gene (reference sequence). The CDR3 length is 14 residues. The ends lost 6 bases at V and 5 bases at J; junction bases unmatched: 6. The CDR3 DNA reads TGTGCCAGCAGCTACAGGGGGCTGGGAGATACGCAGTATTTT. It specifies CASSYRGLGDTQYF.

The gene calls are TRBV6-1 and TRBJ2-5, with 10 bases lining up with TRBD2. The V and J ends lost 1 base and 0 bases, in that order; junction bases with no gene match: 8. The V gene's germline CDR1 is MNHNS and CDR2 SASEGT. CDR3 size: 18 residues. The CDR3: CASSEVASGGGYQETQYF. CDR3 in DNA: TGTGCCAGCAGTGAAGTGGCTAGCGGGGGAGGGTACCAAGAGACCCAGTACTTC.

This clonotype was seen at least ten times. The chain joins TRBV20-1 to TRBJ2-3; 16 nucleotides match TRBD2. The J segment lost 4 bases and the V segment lost 5 bases, leaving 18 bases of the junction unmatched. The germline V gene has CDR1 DFQATT and CDR2 SNEGSKA (reference sequence). This CDR3 comprises 20 residues. The CDR3 sequence: CSARPAGTSGGAALADTQYF. The CDR3 DNA sequence: TGCAGTGCTCGGCCCGCCGGGACTAGCGGGGGGGCAGCATTGGCAGATACGCAGTATTTT.

This clonotype was detected ten times or more. The chain joins TRBV9 to TRBJ2-3, with 8 bases lining up with TRBD2. Looked up from germline, CDR1 is SGDLS and CDR2 is YYNGEE. Trimming removed 0 bases from V and 2 bases from J; junction bases left unmatched: 5. This CDR3 is 16 amino acids long. CDR3 loop: CASSVGNSGVTDTQYF. The CDR3 DNA follows: TGTGCCAGCAGCGTAGGAAATAGCGGGGTCACAGATACGCAGTATTTT.

This clonotype was picked up many times. V is TRBV6-2 or TRBV6-3 and J is TRBJ1-2; D possibly corresponds to TRBD1 (5 bases). This CDR3 comprises 14 residues. The germline V gene has CDR1 MNHEY and CDR2 SVGEGT. The germline V and J ends were trimmed by 2 bases and 2 bases, with 9 bases remaining between them. The CDR3 region is CASSYGTENYGYTF. Here the CDR3 DNA reads TGTGCCAGCAGTTACGGGACCGAGAACTATGGCTACACCTTC.

This clonotype was found many times. This chain links TRBV10-3 with TRBJ1-1; possibly TRBD1 for D (6 bases). The CDR3 length is 13 residues. Germline-derived CDR1 and CDR2 are ENHRY and SYGVKD. V was cut by 3 bases and J by 10 bases, with 15 bases left in between. Written as DNA, the CDR3 is TGTGCCATCAGTGACTCTCCAGGGGATAGAGCTTTCTTT. Amino acid sequence: CAISDSPGDRAFF.

There are many counts of this clonotype. Germline is not matched at one junction end, which may reflect a read error. This sequence joins TRBV10-3 and TRBJ2-1; D remains ambiguous. This CDR3 contains 15 residues. CDR1 ENHRY and CDR2 SYGVKD come from the germline V gene. The CDR3 bases are TGTGCCATCAGTGAGTCCCCCCCGTCCTTCAATGAGCAGTTCTTC. Amino acids: CAISESPPSFNEQFF.

The chain couples TRBV4-2 to TRBJ2-2, with D tentatively TRBD1 (6 bases). In germline, CDR1 is LGHNA, CDR2 YNFKEQ. V dropped 4 bases and J dropped 2 bases, with 14 bases sitting between them. CDR3 size: 16 residues. CDR3 nucleotide sequence: TGTGCCAGCAGCCGACGTGCACAGGGAAACACCGGGGAGCTGTTTTTT. It is translated as CASSRRAQGNTGELFF.

V gene TRBV27 combines with J gene TRBJ2-3; perhaps TRBD1 as D (5 bases). The V gene lost 2 bases and the J gene lost 3 bases, with 12 bases spanning the gap. This CDR3 contains 15 residues. CDR1 is MNHEY and CDR2 is SMNVEV in the germline V gene (reference sequence). As DNA, the CDR3 is TGTGCCAGCAGTTTAAAGGGGTGGGAAACAGATACGCAGTATTTT. It yields the protein CASSLKGWETDTQYF.

The chain couples TRBV19 to TRBJ2-1; maybe TRBD1 (6 bases). CDR1 and CDR2 from the germline V gene are LNHDA and SQIVND (reference sequence). The germline V and J ends were trimmed by 3 bases and 4 bases, with 13 bases remaining between them. The CDR3 is made up of 15 amino acids. The CDR3 DNA sequence: TGTGCCAGTAGTATTCGACAGGACCCTTACAATGAGCAGTTCTTC. This gives the protein CASSIRQDPYNEQFF.

The gene calls are TRBV6-2 or TRBV6-3 and TRBJ1-5; D not certain. Trimming pared 5 bases from V and 0 bases from J, leaving 11 bases between. Germline V gives CDR1 MNHEY, CDR2 SVGEGT. This CDR3 contains 15 residues. As DNA, the CDR3 is TGTGCCAGCAGTCCCCAGACGGCTAGCAATCAGCCCCAGCATTTT. This encodes CASSPQTASNQPQHF.

This clonotype was found many times. The DNA for the CDR3 is TGTGCCAGCTCACCAGAAGAGACCCAGTACTTC. Translated: CASSPEETQYF. This rearrangement joins TRBV18 to TRBJ2-5; D call uncertain. Per the germline V gene, CDR1 is KGHSH and CDR2 is LQKENI. With 2 bases removed from V and 3 bases from J, the gap between germline ends came to 1 base. The CDR3 runs 11 residues. The variable domain in full, with the rest retrieved from reference TRBV18 and TRBJ2-5, is NAGVMQNPRHLVRRRGQEARLRCSPMKGHSHVYWYRQLPEEGLKFMVYLQKENIIDESGMPKERFSAEFPKEGPSILRIQQVVRGDSAAYFCASSPEETQYFGPGTRLLVL.

Many counts were recorded for this clonotype. The V gene is TRBV2, the J gene TRBJ1-2; D call uncertain. Germline values: CDR1 SNHLY, CDR2 FYNNEI. The CDR3 totals 13 residues. Trimming removed 1 base from V and 8 bases from J, with 11 bases in between. DNA of the CDR3: TGTGCCAGCAGTGAAGGTGGGGTTGGGGGCTACACCTTC. Amino acids: CASSEGGVGGYTF.

This clonotype was observed a few times. The CDR3 DNA follows: TGTGCCACCAGCAGAGATCTCTTAAATATTCCAGGGGGAGGTACTGAAGCTTTCTTT. As protein: CATSRDLLNIPGGGTEAFF. The chain employs TRBV15 and TRBJ1-1; the match to TRBD1 covers 7 bases. CDR1 and CDR2 (germline): LNHNV, YYDKDF (reference sequence). CDR3 length equals 19 residues. J lost 5 bases, V lost 0 bases, and 18 bases had no gene match.

This clonotype was detected many times. CDR3 bases: TGCAGTGCTAGACCAAGGACCCGCCCCACTGAAGCTTTCTTT. It codes for CSARPRTRPTEAFF. The rearrangement uses TRBV20-1 and TRBJ1-1; the D is unclear. The CDR3 covers 14 residues. V lost 2 bases and J lost 4, with 14 bases in between. The germline V gene encodes CDR1 DFQATT and CDR2 SNEGSKA (reference sequence).

There are a few counts of this clonotype. The rearrangement uses TRBV6-1 and TRBJ2-3; D might be TRBD2 (6 bases). The germline CDR1 and CDR2 sequences are MNHNS and SASEGT. Trimming took off 7 bases at V and 2 bases at J, with 16 bases between the two ends. This CDR3 contains 15 residues. CDR3 bases: TGTGCCAGCACCGGAACGGGGGTAACCACAGATACGCAGTATTTT. Encoded protein: CASTGTGVTTDTQYF.

On this clonotype: The junction differs from germline at one of its ends, possibly a read error. This sequence joins TRBV7-7 and TRBJ1-5; no definite D call. Germline CDR1 SSHAT, CDR2 FNYEAQ (reference sequence). There are 17 residues in the CDR3. The CDR3 nucleotides read TGTGCTAGCAGCTTAGCGTCCCGTCCGATTAGCAATCAGCCCCAGCATTTT. This gives the protein CASSLASRPISNQPQHF.

This clonotype was seen ten or more times. V usage is TRBV12-3 or TRBV12-4 and J usage is TRBJ2-4, with D possibly TRBD2 on 6 matching bases. The CDR3 length is 14 residues. Between the trimmed V and J ends, which lost 6 bases and 1 base, there was a span of 10 bases. CDR3 sequence reads: CASSGGLAKNIQYF. DNA for the CDR3: TGTGCCAGCAGCGGAGGGCTGGCCAAAAACATTCAGTACTTC.

A few counts support this clonotype. The chain joins TRBV6-4 to TRBJ2-1, with D unclear. V was pared by 5 bases and J by 7 bases, with 12 bases between. The germline gives CDR1 MRHNA, CDR2 SNTAGT. The CDR3 contains 13 residues. CDR3 DNA sequence: TGTGCCAGCAGTATAATCACTGGGAATGAGCAGTTCTTC. Amino acids: CASSIITGNEQFF.

This clonotype was recorded at least ten times. The chain couples TRBV2 to TRBJ2-7; D uncertain. Trimming pared 2 bases from V and 9 bases from J, leaving 14 bases between. The germline CDR1 and CDR2 sequences are SNHLY and FYNNEI. The CDR3 covers 13 residues. The CDR3, as DNA: TGTGCCAGCAGTGAATCAGTGTCGAAAGGGCAGTACTTC. This translates into CASSESVSKGQYF.

At least ten counts were recorded for this clonotype. V gene TRBV20-1 combines with J gene TRBJ2-1; 12 bases line up with TRBD2. V dropped 0 bases and J dropped 7; count of bases not matched to a gene: 7. Germline V gives CDR1 DFQATT, CDR2 SNEGSKA (reference sequence). This CDR3 region has 16 residues. The CDR3 loop is CSARDSSGGAGNEQFF. The CDR3 DNA follows: TGCAGTGCTAGAGACTCTAGCGGGGGGGCAGGAAATGAGCAGTTCTTC.

This clonotype was recorded many times. The chain combines TRBV5-1 with TRBJ2-1, with D tentatively TRBD2 (6 bases). The CDR3 contains 17 residues. Looked up from germline, CDR1 is SGHRS and CDR2 is YFSETQ. The V gene lost 0 bases and the J gene lost 5 bases, with 18 bases spanning the gap. The DNA of the CDR3 is TGCGCCAGCAGCTTGGTGAGCGGGCGATTCGATAACAATGAGCAGTTCTTC. It encodes CASSLVSGRFDNNEQFF. The full variable domain, completed using reference TRBV5-1 and TRBJ2-1, is KAGVTQTPRYLIKTRGQQVTLSCSPISGHRSVSWYQQTPGQGLQFLFEYFSETQRNKGNFPGRFSGRQFSNSRSEMNVSTLELGDSALYLCASSLVSGRFDNNEQFFGPGTRLTVL.